Described below is a single T cell receptor beta chain sequence and its context. The antigen is undetermined. The record originates from a study of chemoradiotherapy in HPV16-positive cancers. Study-level information: Candidate HPV-specific T-cell clones and common TCR motifs came from functional assays in a couple of HPV16-positive patients.

CDR3 length: 15 amino acids. Per germline, CDR1 KGHSH and CDR2 LQKENI. V gave up 9 bases and J gave up 2 bases; unmatched junction bases: 8. Broader study findings: Candidate HPV-specific clones and E7-related TCR motifs grew in tumor during treatment. Better recurrence-free survival went with HPV-responsive T-cell expansion in HPV16-positive patients.

Only in-frame clones appear in the TCRdb table, and some are missing; sequencing was by immunoSEQ multiplex PCR. This table holds about 53,000 clones, about nine tenths found once. The genes are TRBV18 and TRBJ2-1, with 9 bases that match TRBD2. This TCR was sampled from a human donor with HPV-associated anogenital cancer. The sequences come from blood, collected from a patient who underwent chemoradiotherapy. The CDR3 region has the DNA TGTGCCAGTCTTCGGGCGGGAGGGCCCTACAATGAGCAGTTCTTC. Protein: CASLRAGGPYNEQFF.